These 29 T cell receptor beta chains came from one sample sequenced in a study of cytomegalovirus exposure and HLA in healthy donors. The PCR had 60 Vbeta and 13 Jbeta primers. Profiling relied on immunoSEQ multiplex PCR, and the TCRdb table lists in-frame clones only, not all of them. The sample data list around 50,000 clones. Sequenced: PBMCs. These TCRs come from a woman aged 25 to 39 in good health and CMV-seropositive.

The chain joins TRBV19 to TRBJ1-5; 10 positions match TRBD1. V trimming: 6 bases; J trimming: 6 bases; junction bases outside the gene matches: 8. This CDR3 spans 15 amino acids. Germline CDR1 and CDR2: LNHDA and SQIVND (reference sequence). CDR3 residues: CASRAGQGWVQPQHF. CDR3 nucleotide sequence: TGTGCCAGTAGAGCGGGACAGGGGTGGGTTCAGCCCCAGCATTTT. The complete variable domain, with remaining parts taken from reference TRBV19 and TRBJ1-5, reads DGGITQSPKYLFRKEGQNVTLSCEQNLNHDAMYWYRQDPGQGLRLIYYSQIVNDFQKGDIAEGYSVSREKKESFPLTVTSAQKNPTAFYLCASRAGQGWVQPQHFGDGTRLSIL.

The chain couples TRBV29-1 to TRBJ1-3; 9 bases align to TRBD1. The CDR3 has 13 residues. CDR1 and CDR2 (germline): SQVTM, ANQGSEA. The trim removed 7 bases at V and 4 bases at J, leaving 5 bases unmatched. CDR3 sequence (DNA): TGCAGCGCCCGGGGACAGGGAGGAAACACCATATATTTT. This gives the protein CSARGQGGNTIYF. Full variable domain (missing parts from reference TRBV29-1 and TRBJ1-3): SAVISQKPSRDICQRGTSLTIQCQVDSQVTMMFWYRQQPGQSLTLIATANQGSEATYESGFVIDKFPISRPNLTFSTLTVSNMSPEDSSIYLCSARGQGGNTIYFGEGSWLTVV.

J is TRBJ2-1 and V is TRBV5-1, with TRBD2 identical over 10 bases. J gave up 6 bases and V 0 bases, and 3 bases lay outside the gene matches. Looked up from germline, CDR1 is SGHRS and CDR2 is YFSETQ. The CDR3 loop spans 15 amino acids. CDR3 nucleotide sequence: TGCGCCAGCAGCTTGGTGATAGCGGGGGGCAATGAGCAGTTCTTC. It specifies CASSLVIAGGNEQFF.

This chain connects TRBV13 to TRBJ2-1; TRBD2 is a possible D gene (5 bases). CDR1 is PRHDT, CDR2 FYEKMQ, per germline (reference sequence). The length of the CDR3 is 13 residues. With 5 bases removed from V and 5 bases from J, the gap between germline ends came to 10 bases. The CDR3 loop is CASSQTTDNEQFF. CDR3 coding DNA: TGTGCCAGCAGCCAGACTACCGACAATGAGCAGTTCTTC.

V is TRBV29-1 and J is TRBJ1-1; a weak D match, TRBD1 (6 bases). Germline V CDR1 and CDR2: SQVTM, ANQGSEA. This CDR3 spans 14 amino acids. V lost 4 bases to trimming and J lost 9 bases, with 21 bases between them. The DNA of the CDR3 is TGCAGCGTTGGGGACACTCGCCGAAACTTCCAAGCTTTCTTT. Translation gives CSVGDTRRNFQAFF.

The CDR3 protein is CASSHPPDRGLTGELFF. The CDR3 nucleotides read TGTGCCAGCAGCCATCCCCCCGACAGGGGGCTTACCGGGGAGCTGTTTTTT. The V gene is TRBV14, the J gene TRBJ2-2; 10 bases match TRBD1. Germline V gives CDR1 SGHDN, CDR2 FVKESK. With V trimmed by 3 bases and J by 5 bases, 9 bases remained unmatched. The CDR3 sequence is 17 residues long.

The V gene is TRBV7-2, the J gene TRBJ2-2; 9 bases line up with TRBD2. The V gene end was trimmed by 2 bases and the J gene end by 4 bases; junction bases not matched to a gene: 5. The CDR3 sequence is 16 residues long. CDR1 and CDR2 (germline): SGHTA, FQGNSA. CDR3 region: CASSLRLAGLTGELFF. The DNA for the CDR3 is TGTGCCAGCAGCTTAAGGCTAGCGGGACTCACCGGGGAGCTGTTTTTT.

V and J are TRBV9 and TRBJ2-7; possibly TRBD2 for D (6 bases). CDR1 and CDR2 from the germline V gene are SGDLS and YYNGEE. V was pared by 0 bases and J by 7 bases, with 14 bases between. This CDR3 is built from 14 residues. For the CDR3, the DNA is TGTGCCAGCAGCGTAGCTGGAGGGTTCCGAGAGCAGTACTTC. It codes for CASSVAGGFREQYF.

The rearrangement joins TRBV14 to TRBJ2-2; D is undetermined. CDR1 SGHDN and CDR2 FVKESK come from the germline V gene. CDR3 size: 12 residues. The V gene lost 4 bases and the J gene lost 9 bases, with 9 bases spanning the gap. The CDR3 is CASSPSGWELFF. CDR3 sequence (DNA): TGTGCCAGCAGCCCTAGTGGGTGGGAGCTGTTTTTT.

The chain recombines TRBV6-5 with TRBJ1-1; TRBD1 might be the D (5 bases). The CDR3 spans 12 residues. Trimming pared 6 bases from V and 3 bases from J, leaving 8 bases between. CDR1 and CDR2 from the germline V gene are MNHEY and SVGAGI. CDR3 loop: CASRVGDTEAFF. In DNA, the CDR3 is TGTGCCAGCAGGGTAGGGGACACTGAAGCTTTCTTT.

The J gene is TRBJ1-5, the V gene TRBV18; possible D gene TRBD1, 5 bases. This CDR3 comprises 15 residues. Germline CDR1 and CDR2: KGHSH and LQKENI. V was trimmed by 0 bases and J by 5 bases, leaving 11 bases between them. DNA for the CDR3: TGTGCCAGCTCACCACCCCTTAGGGGCGATCAGCCCCAGCATTTT. Residues: CASSPPLRGDQPQHF.

This chain links TRBV19 with TRBJ2-5, with D unresolved. This CDR3 has 14 amino acids. Trimming cost V 5 bases and J 5 bases, with 15 bases left between them. Germline loops: CDR1 LNHDA, CDR2 SQIVND (reference sequence). CDR3 region: CASSSTGSMETQYF. In DNA, the CDR3 is TGTGCCAGTAGTTCCACCGGGTCTATGGAGACCCAGTACTTC.

The gene calls are TRBV6-5 and TRBJ1-1; 9 bases map to TRBD1. In germline, CDR1 is MNHEY, CDR2 SVGAGI. The CDR3 sequence is 15 residues long. Losses at the gene ends were 5 bases for V and 7 bases for J; bases not matched to a gene: 11. CDR3 amino acids: CASSLGTGLRNEAFF. In nucleotides, the CDR3 is TGTGCCAGCAGTCTCGGGACAGGGCTTAGGAATGAAGCTTTCTTT.

The CDR3 DNA sequence: TGTGCCAGCAGCTTAGGACAGGGGAGGAACACTGAAGCTTTCTTT. This codes for CASSLGQGRNTEAFF. The chain carries TRBV11-2 and TRBJ1-1, with 8 bases fitting TRBD1. Germline V gene lookup returns CDR1 SGHAT and CDR2 FQNNGV. The J segment lost 1 base and the V segment lost 1 base, leaving 2 bases of the junction unmatched. CDR3 length: 15 residues.

This chain links TRBV5-6 with TRBJ2-1; maybe TRBD2 (6 bases). This CDR3 has 16 amino acids. Germline values: CDR1 SGHDT, CDR2 YYEEEE. Between the trimmed V and J ends, which lost 3 bases and 0 bases, there was a span of 13 bases. CDR3 amino acids: CASSYPGTPSYNEQFF. For the CDR3, the DNA is TGTGCCAGCAGCTACCCCGGGACTCCCTCCTACAATGAGCAGTTCTTC.

The chain recombines TRBV5-1 with TRBJ1-1, with 9 bases identical to TRBD1. This CDR3 region has 16 residues. The germline V gene encodes CDR1 SGHRS and CDR2 YFSETQ. The junction had 10 bases not matched to a gene; V was cut back by 4 bases and J by 3 bases. CDR3 bases: TGCGCCAGCAGCCTAGGGACAGGGACCTGGTACACTGAAGCTTTCTTT. It translates to CASSLGTGTWYTEAFF.

The chain recombines TRBV6-4 with TRBJ2-3; 8 positions agree with TRBD2. The CDR3 length is 15 residues. With V trimmed by 4 bases and J by 4 bases, 7 bases remained unmatched. The V gene's germline CDR1 is MRHNA and CDR2 SNTAGT. The DNA of the CDR3 is TGTGCCAGCAGTGCCCAGCGGGAGCCCGCAGATACGCAGTATTTT. Its translation: CASSAQREPADTQYF.

V is TRBV30 and J is TRBJ1-5; D is possibly TRBD1 (6 bases). This CDR3 comprises 15 residues. Germline V lookup: CDR1 GTSNPN, CDR2 SVGIG (reference sequence). V was trimmed by 2 bases and J by 6 bases, leaving 17 bases between them. CDR3 nucleotides: TGTGCCTGGAGTCCTGGGACACCTGTAAGTCAGCCCCAGCATTTT. This encodes CAWSPGTPVSQPQHF. The variable domain in full, with the rest retrieved from reference TRBV30 and TRBJ1-5, is SQTIHQWPATLVQPVGSPLSLECTVEGTSNPNLYWYRQAAGRGLQLLFYSVGIGQISSEVPQNLSASRPQDRQFILSSKKLLLSDSGFYLCAWSPGTPVSQPQHFGDGTRLSIL.

The chain uses TRBV7-6 and TRBJ1-2, with D possibly matching TRBD1 (6 bases). CDR3 length equals 15 residues. Looked up from germline, CDR1 is SGHVS and CDR2 is FNYEAQ. Between the trimmed V and J ends, which lost 5 bases and 2 bases, there was a span of 15 bases. CDR3 coding DNA: TGTGCCAGCAGCCCCGGGGGAGGGGGGAACTATGGCTACACCTTC. This codes for CASSPGGGGNYGYTF.

The chain links TRBV4-1 to TRBJ1-2; tentative D call: TRBD1 (5 bases). Trimming took off 2 bases at V and 6 bases at J, with 10 bases between the two ends. Germline assignment: CDR1 MGHRA and CDR2 YSYEKL. The CDR3 is made up of 13 amino acids. The CDR3 DNA sequence: TGCGCCAGCAGCCAAAGGGGCCTCGATGGCTACACCTTC. Translation: CASSQRGLDGYTF.

The chain has TRBV27 and TRBJ2-7, with D hard to call. CDR3 length equals 12 residues. The germline V gene encodes CDR1 MNHEY and CDR2 SMNVEV (reference sequence). V lost 4 bases to trimming and J lost 0 bases, with 4 bases between them. The CDR3 region is CASSSSSYEQYF. Written as DNA, the CDR3 is TGTGCCAGCAGTTCGAGCTCCTACGAGCAGTACTTC.

Written as DNA, the CDR3 is TGTGCCAGCAGTGGGAGGGGGGCCGGCTCCTACGAGCAGTACTTC. Its translation is CASSGRGAGSYEQYF. V is TRBV6-5 and J is TRBJ2-7, with D tentatively TRBD2 (7 bases). From germline, CDR1 is MNHEY and CDR2 SVGAGI. This CDR3 region has 15 residues. V was cut by 5 bases and J by 0 bases, with 14 bases left in between.

The genes are TRBV6-5 and TRBJ1-2; D gene uncertain. This CDR3 spans 14 amino acids. Looked up from germline, CDR1 is MNHEY and CDR2 is SVGAGI. The germline V and J ends were trimmed by 6 bases and 7 bases, with 18 bases remaining between them. The CDR3 DNA is TGTGCCAGCAGCCTCCTCGGCCCGGAGGGTGGCTACACCTTC. It yields the protein CASSLLGPEGGYTF.

This chain links TRBV18 with TRBJ1-2; 8 nucleotides match TRBD1. Per germline, CDR1 KGHSH and CDR2 LQKENI. The trim removed 3 bases at V and 2 bases at J, leaving 14 bases unmatched. This CDR3 region has 18 residues. The CDR3 here is CASSPRTEGTGGNYGYTF. The CDR3 bases are TGTGCCAGCTCACCCCGTACAGAAGGTACAGGGGGGAACTATGGCTACACCTTC.

This sequence joins TRBV30 and TRBJ2-5; no clear D gene. Germline-derived CDR1 and CDR2 are GTSNPN and SVGIG (reference sequence). Trimming removed 1 base at V and 1 base at J, with 10 bases between. The CDR3 contains 14 residues. As DNA, the CDR3 is TGTGCCTGGAGTGGCCAGACTCTCCAAGAGACCCAGTACTTC. Protein product: CAWSGQTLQETQYF.

The chain combines TRBV11-2 with TRBJ1-1; D is uncertain. V was shortened by 2 bases and J by 0 bases, with 7 bases between the two germline ends. Per the germline V gene, CDR1 is SGHAT and CDR2 is FQNNGV. The CDR3 has 14 residues. In DNA form, the CDR3 reads TGTGCCAGCAGCTTAAACAGAATGAACACTGAAGCTTTCTTT. It encodes CASSLNRMNTEAFF.

This chain uses TRBV6-5 with TRBJ1-4; unclear D gene. The CDR3 totals 15 residues. V was cut by 3 bases and J by 7 bases, with 15 bases left in between. Germline CDR1 and CDR2: MNHEY and SVGAGI. The CDR3 spells CASSYRETGPEKLFF. The CDR3 bases are TGTGCCAGCAGTTATCGGGAGACTGGGCCTGAAAAACTGTTTTTT.

The V call is TRBV28, the J call TRBJ2-1; 13 positions match TRBD2. Germline V gives CDR1 MDHEN, CDR2 SYDVKM. V shed 3 bases and J 7 bases; nucleotides not matched to a gene: 9. The CDR3 is 17 amino acids. The CDR3: CASSFLTSGGAPNEQFF. DNA of the CDR3: TGTGCCAGCAGTTTCCTTACTAGCGGGGGGGCCCCTAATGAGCAGTTCTTC.

The chain links TRBV5-1 to TRBJ2-3; D gene unclear. There are 14 residues in the CDR3. V lost 3 bases to trimming and J lost 4 bases, with 12 bases between them. Germline assignment: CDR1 SGHRS and CDR2 YFSETQ. The CDR3 DNA reads TGCGCCAGCAGCTACCGTCGGGTCCCAGATACGCAGTATTTT. Residues: CASSYRRVPDTQYF.